This T cell receptor (beta chain) was documented in a study of identical twins. This clonotype was found many times. In germline, CDR1 is PRHDT, CDR2 FYEKMQ (reference sequence). The V end lost 5 bases, the J end lost 2 bases, and 13 bases lay between the germline ends. The CDR3 is made up of 15 amino acids. TCRdb analysed the 5' RACE reads with MiXCR anew, one entry per CDR3 protein. The sample has 650,000 to 800,000 distinct CDR3 sequences, approximately 9% seen once. Separately, the same data were catalogued under a study of yellow fever vaccine responses in identical twins.

J is TRBJ2-1 and V is TRBV13, with TRBD1 as a possible D gene (6 bases). This clonotype originated in a woman under 30 in good health. Sequencing was carried out using PBMCs. In DNA form, the CDR3 reads TGTGCCAGCAGCCCGAGAGGGGGAGCCTACAATGAGCAGTTCTTC. As protein: CASSPRGGAYNEQFF. The full variable domain, with the rest looked up from reference TRBV13 and TRBJ2-1, is AAGVIQSPRHLIKEKRETATLKCYPIPRHDTVYWYQQGPGQDPQFLISFYEKMQSDKGSIPDRFSAQQFSDYHSELNMSSLELGDSALYFCASSPRGGAYNEQFFGPGTRLTVL.